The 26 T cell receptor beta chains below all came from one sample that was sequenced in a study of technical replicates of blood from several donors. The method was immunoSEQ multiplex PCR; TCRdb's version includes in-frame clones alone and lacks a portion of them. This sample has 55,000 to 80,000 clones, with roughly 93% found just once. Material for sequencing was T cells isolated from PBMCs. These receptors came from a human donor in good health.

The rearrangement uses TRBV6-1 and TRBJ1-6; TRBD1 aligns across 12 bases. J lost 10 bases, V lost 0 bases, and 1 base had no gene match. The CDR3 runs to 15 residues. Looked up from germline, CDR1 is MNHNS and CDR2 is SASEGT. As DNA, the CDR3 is TGTGCCAGCAGTGAAGCAGGGACAGGGGGCTCACCCCTCCACTTT. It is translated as CASSEAGTGGSPLHF.

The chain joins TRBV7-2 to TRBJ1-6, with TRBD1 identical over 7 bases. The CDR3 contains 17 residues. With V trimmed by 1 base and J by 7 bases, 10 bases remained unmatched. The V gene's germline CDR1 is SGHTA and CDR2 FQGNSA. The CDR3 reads CASSLGSTGQTNSPLHF. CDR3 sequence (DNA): TGTGCCAGCAGCTTAGGGTCTACGGGACAGACGAATTCACCCCTCCACTTT.

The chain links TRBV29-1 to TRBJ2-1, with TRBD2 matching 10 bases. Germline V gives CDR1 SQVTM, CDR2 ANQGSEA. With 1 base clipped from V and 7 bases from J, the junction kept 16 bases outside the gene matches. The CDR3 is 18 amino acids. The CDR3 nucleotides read TGCAGCGTTGAAGGGATACCCGGGACTAGCGAGCTTGGGAATGAGCAGTTCTTC. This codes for CSVEGIPGTSELGNEQFF.

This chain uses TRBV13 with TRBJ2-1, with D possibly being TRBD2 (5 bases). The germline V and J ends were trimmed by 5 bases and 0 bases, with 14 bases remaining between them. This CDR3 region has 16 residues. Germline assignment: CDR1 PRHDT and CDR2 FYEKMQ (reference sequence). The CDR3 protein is CASSPKDWSSYNEQFF. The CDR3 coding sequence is TGTGCCAGCAGCCCGAAGGACTGGAGCTCCTACAATGAGCAGTTCTTC.

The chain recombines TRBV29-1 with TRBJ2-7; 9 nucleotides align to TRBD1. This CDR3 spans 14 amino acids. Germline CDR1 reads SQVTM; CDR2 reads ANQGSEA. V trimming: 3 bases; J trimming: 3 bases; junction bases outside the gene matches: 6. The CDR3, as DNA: TGCAGCGTTGAGGGGACAGGGCGCGTCTACGAGCAGTACTTC. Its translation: CSVEGTGRVYEQYF.

This chain's CDR3 is CSANRNTEAFF. The DNA of the CDR3 is TGCAGTGCTAACAGAAACACTGAAGCTTTCTTT. The chain is built from TRBV20-1 and TRBJ1-1; no reliable D call. CDR1 DFQATT and CDR2 SNEGSKA come from the germline V gene (reference sequence). Trimming left V 4 bases short and J 2 bases short, with 5 bases between. The CDR3 has 11 amino acids.

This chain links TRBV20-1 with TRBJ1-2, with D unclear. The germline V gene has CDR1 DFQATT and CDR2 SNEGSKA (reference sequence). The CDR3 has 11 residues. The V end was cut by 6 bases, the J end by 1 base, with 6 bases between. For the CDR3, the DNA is TGCAGTGCCTATTATAACTATGGCTACACCTTC. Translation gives CSAYYNYGYTF.

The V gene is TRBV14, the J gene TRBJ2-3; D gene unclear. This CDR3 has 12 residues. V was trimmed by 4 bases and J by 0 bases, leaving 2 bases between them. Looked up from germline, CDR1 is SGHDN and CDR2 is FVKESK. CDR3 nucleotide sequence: TGTGCCAGCAGCCCTAGCACAGATACGCAGTATTTT. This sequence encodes CASSPSTDTQYF.

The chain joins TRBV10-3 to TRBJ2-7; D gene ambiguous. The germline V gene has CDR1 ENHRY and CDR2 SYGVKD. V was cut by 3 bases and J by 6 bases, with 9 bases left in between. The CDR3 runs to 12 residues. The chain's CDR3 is CAISDGQPEQYF. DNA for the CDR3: TGTGCCATCAGTGATGGCCAACCCGAGCAGTACTTC.

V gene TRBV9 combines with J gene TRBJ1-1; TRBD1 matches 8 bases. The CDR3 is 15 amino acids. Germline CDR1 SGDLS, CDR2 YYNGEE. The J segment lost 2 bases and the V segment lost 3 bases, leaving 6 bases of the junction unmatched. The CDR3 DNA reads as TGTGCCAGCAGCGCGTGGACAGGGTCCAACACTGAAGCTTTCTTT. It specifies CASSAWTGSNTEAFF.

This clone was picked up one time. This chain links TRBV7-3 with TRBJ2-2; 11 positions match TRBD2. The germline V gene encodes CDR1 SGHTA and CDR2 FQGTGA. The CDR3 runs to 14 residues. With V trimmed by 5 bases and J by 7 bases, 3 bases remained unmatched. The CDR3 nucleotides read TGTGCCAGCAGCCTAGCGGGGGGCGGCGGGGAGCTGTTTTTT. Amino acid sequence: CASSLAGGGGELFF.

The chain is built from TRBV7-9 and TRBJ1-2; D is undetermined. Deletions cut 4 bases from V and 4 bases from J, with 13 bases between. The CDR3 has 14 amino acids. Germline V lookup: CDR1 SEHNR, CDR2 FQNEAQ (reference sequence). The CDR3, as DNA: TGTGCCAGCAGCTCCTTGGGCCAACCCTATGGCTACACCTTC. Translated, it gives CASSSLGQPYGYTF.

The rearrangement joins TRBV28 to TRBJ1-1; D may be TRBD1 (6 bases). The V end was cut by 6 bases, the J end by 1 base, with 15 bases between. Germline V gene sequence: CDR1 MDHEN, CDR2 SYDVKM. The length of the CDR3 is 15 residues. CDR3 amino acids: CASSSSGVRNTEAFF. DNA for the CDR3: TGTGCCAGCAGCTCGTCAGGGGTTCGGAACACTGAAGCTTTCTTT.

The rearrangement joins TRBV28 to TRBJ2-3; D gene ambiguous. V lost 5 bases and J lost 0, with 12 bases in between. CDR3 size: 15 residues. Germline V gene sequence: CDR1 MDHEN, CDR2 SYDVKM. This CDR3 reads CASSEDRTSTDTQYF. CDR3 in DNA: TGTGCCAGCAGTGAGGATCGAACTAGCACAGATACGCAGTATTTT.

CDR3: CASSALQGASFYGYTF. The CDR3 DNA is TGTGCCAGCAGTGCACTCCAGGGGGCGTCTTTCTATGGCTACACCTTC. The V gene is TRBV6-1, the J gene TRBJ1-2, with 8 bases fitting TRBD1. V trimming: 4 bases; J trimming: 4 bases; junction bases outside the gene matches: 11. Germline-derived CDR1 and CDR2 are MNHNS and SASEGT. The CDR3 is 16 amino acids.

CDR3 nucleotides: TGCGCCAGCAGCCAATCCGGGACAGGGAAAGGAACCGGGGAGCTGTTTTTT. As protein: CASSQSGTGKGTGELFF. The rearrangement joins TRBV4-1 to TRBJ2-2; 9 bases map to TRBD1. The CDR3 runs 17 residues. Germline CDR1 and CDR2: MGHRA and YSYEKL. V was pared by 2 bases and J by 5 bases, with 9 bases of the junction left unmatched.

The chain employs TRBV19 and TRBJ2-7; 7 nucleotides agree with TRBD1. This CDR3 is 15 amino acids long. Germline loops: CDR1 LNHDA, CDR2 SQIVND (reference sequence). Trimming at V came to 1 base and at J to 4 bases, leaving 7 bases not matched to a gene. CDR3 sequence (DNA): TGTGCCAGTAGTATAGTGCGAGGGGGCGAGTACGAGCAGTACTTC. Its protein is CASSIVRGGEYEQYF.

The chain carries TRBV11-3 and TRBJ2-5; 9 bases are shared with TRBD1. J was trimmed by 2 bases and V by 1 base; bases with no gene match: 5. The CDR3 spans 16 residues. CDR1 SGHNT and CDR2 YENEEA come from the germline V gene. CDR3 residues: CASSLAGTGRQETQYF. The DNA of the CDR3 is TGTGCCAGCAGCTTAGCCGGGACAGGGAGACAAGAGACCCAGTACTTC.

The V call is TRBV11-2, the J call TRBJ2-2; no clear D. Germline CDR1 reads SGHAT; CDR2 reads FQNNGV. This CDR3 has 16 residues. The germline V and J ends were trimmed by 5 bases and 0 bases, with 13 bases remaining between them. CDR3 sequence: CASSPSPGSNTGELFF. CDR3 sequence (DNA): TGTGCCAGCAGCCCCAGTCCAGGATCGAACACCGGGGAGCTGTTTTTT. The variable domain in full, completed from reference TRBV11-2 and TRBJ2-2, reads EAGVAQSPRYKIIEKRQSVAFWCNPISGHATLYWYQQILGQGPKLLIQFQNNGVVDDSQLPKDRFSAERLKGVDSTLKIQPAKLEDSAVYLCASSPSPGSNTGELFFGEGSRLTVL.

CDR3 sequence reads: CASSLVVAGGPNEQYF. The CDR3 bases are TGTGCCAGCAGCTTAGTCGTGGCGGGAGGGCCGAACGAGCAGTACTTC. The genes are TRBV7-6 and TRBJ2-7, with 9 bases lining up with TRBD2. V was clipped by 1 base and J by 5 bases; unmatched bases: 9. The CDR3 has 16 amino acids. Germline CDR1 reads SGHVS; CDR2 reads FNYEAQ.

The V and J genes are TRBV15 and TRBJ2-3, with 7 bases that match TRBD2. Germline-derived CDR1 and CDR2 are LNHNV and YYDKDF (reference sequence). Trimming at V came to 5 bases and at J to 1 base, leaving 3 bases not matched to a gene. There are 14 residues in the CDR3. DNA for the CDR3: TGTGCCACCAGCTGGGCGGGAGGCACAGATACGCAGTATTTT. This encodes CATSWAGGTDTQYF.

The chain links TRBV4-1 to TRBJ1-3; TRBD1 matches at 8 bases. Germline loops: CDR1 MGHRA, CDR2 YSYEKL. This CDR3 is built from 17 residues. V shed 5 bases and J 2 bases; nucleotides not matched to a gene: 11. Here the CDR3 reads CASSDPLDRVAGNTIYF. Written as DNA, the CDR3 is TGCGCCAGCAGCGATCCTCTGGACAGGGTGGCTGGAAACACCATATATTTT.

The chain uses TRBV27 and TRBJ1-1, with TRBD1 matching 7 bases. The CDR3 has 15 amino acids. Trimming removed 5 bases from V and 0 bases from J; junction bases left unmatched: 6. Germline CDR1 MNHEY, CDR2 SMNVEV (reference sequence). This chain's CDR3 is CASSKGGLLNTEAFF. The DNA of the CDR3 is TGTGCCAGCAGTAAAGGGGGCTTATTGAACACTGAAGCTTTCTTT.

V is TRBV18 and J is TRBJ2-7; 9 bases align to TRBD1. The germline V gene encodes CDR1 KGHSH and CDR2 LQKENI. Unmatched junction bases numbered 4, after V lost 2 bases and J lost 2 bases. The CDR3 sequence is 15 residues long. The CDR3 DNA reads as TGTGCCAGCTCACCATACGGGACAGGGCCCTACGAGCAGTACTTC. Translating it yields CASSPYGTGPYEQYF.

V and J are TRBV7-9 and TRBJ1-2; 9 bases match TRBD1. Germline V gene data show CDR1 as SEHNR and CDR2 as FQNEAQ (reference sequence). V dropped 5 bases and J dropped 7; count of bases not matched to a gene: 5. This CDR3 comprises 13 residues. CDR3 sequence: CASSLGQGIGYTF. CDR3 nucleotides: TGTGCCAGCAGCCTCGGACAGGGGATTGGCTACACCTTC. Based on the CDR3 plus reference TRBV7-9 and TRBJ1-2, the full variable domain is DTGVSQNPRHKITKRGQNVTFRCDPISEHNRLYWYRQTLGQGPEFLTYFQNEAQLEKSRLLSDRFSAERPKGSFSTLEIQRTEQGDSAMYLCASSLGQGIGYTFGSGTRLTVV.

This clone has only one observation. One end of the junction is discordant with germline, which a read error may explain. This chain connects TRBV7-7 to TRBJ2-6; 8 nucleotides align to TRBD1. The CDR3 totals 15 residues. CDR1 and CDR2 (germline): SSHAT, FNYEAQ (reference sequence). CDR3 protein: CASSLDRAGANVLTF. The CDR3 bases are TGTGCTAGCAGCTTGGACAGGGCTGGGGCCAACGTCCTGACTTTC.